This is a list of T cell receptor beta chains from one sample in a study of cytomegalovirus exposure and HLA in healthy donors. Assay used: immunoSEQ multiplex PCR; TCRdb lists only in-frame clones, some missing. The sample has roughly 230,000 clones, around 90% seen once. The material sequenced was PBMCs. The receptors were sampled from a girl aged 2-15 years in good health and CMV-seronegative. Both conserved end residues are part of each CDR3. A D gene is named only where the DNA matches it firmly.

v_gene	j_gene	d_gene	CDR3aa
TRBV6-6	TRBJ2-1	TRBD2	CASSYELAGAEQFF
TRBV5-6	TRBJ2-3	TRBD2	CASSLVGLAGGFADTQYF
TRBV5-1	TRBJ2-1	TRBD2	CASRSGRASNEQFF
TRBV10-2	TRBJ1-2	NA	CASSASVNYGYTF
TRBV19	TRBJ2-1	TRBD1	CASSKVGQGVNEQFF
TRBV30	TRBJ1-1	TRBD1	CAWREGQKNTEAFF
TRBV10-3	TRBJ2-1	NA	CAISGRDNEQFF
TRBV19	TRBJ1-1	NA	CASSHNTEAFF
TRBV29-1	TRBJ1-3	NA	CSVEEQGPGGNTIYF
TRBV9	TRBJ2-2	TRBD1	CASSVVVGTGPGELFF
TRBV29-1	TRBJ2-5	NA	CSVDSAMKTQYF
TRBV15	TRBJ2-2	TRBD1	CATRGPGQGVIGELFF
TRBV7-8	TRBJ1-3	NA	CASSFRGQTSGNTIYF
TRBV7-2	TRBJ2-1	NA	CAATPPGSYNEQFF
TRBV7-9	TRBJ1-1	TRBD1	CASSLVASGGAAFF
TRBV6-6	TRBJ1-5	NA	CASSYLEANNQPQHF
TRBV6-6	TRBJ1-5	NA	CASSLWQDQPQHF
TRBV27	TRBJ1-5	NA	CASRVQGGSPQHF
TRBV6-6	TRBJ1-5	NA	CASSYAGLNQLQHF
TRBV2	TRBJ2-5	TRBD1	CASSAGDRGQYQETQYF
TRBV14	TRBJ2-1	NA	CASSHPGFNNEQFF
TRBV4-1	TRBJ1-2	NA	CASSPPGLNYGYTF
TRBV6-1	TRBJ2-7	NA	CAISEGQGGSYEQYF
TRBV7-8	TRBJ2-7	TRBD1	CASSRPGAGGIYEQYF
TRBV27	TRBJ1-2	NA	CASGHPEGF